These 22 T cell receptor beta chains share one sample of origin, sequenced in a study of blood T cell repertoires in COVID-19. Repertoires were generated with immunoSEQ multiplex PCR, while TCRdb's copy carries only in-frame clones and drops some. The sample lists some 240,000 clones; 90% were seen once. The material sequenced was peripheral blood. The receptor source for this set is a woman in her sixties or seventies with COVID-19, enrolled during active disease.

The genes are TRBV10-3 and TRBJ2-1; D gene unclear. This CDR3 is 11 amino acids long. V dropped 7 bases and J dropped 10 bases, with 11 bases sitting between them. Germline CDR1 is ENHRY and CDR2 is SYGVKD. CDR3 residues: CAIKVSGEQFF. In DNA form, the CDR3 reads TGTGCCATCAAAGTTTCAGGCGAGCAGTTCTTC.

The rearrangement uses TRBV2 and TRBJ2-3, with 11 bases lining up with TRBD2. J gave up 7 bases and V 6 bases, and 12 bases lay outside the gene matches. The germline CDR1 and CDR2 sequences are SNHLY and FYNNEI. This CDR3 is built from 16 residues. The CDR3 bases are TGTGCCAGCAGGAGGGCCCTAGCGGGGGGCTCTAATACGCAGTATTTT. Its translation is CASRRALAGGSNTQYF.

The chain is built from TRBV10-3 and TRBJ2-3; possible D gene TRBD2, 6 bases. Germline CDR1 and CDR2: ENHRY and SYGVKD. Trimming stripped 2 bases from V and 2 bases from J, with 11 bases between. There are 15 residues in the CDR3. The CDR3 is CAISEGLANTDTQYF. CDR3 DNA sequence: TGTGCCATCAGTGAGGGTCTAGCGAACACAGATACGCAGTATTTT.

With regard to this clone: Other DNA sequences in this specimen translate into the identical CDR3. The rearrangement uses TRBV7-2 and TRBJ1-4; no firm D call. Trimming removed 5 bases at V and 5 bases at J, with 9 bases between. Germline CDR1 reads SGHTA; CDR2 reads FQGNSA. The CDR3 contains 13 residues. CDR3 bases: TGTGCCAGCAGCCTAAGCCTGAATGAAAAACTGTTTTTT. Amino acid sequence: CASSLSLNEKLFF.

The chain employs TRBV18 and TRBJ1-1, with D perhaps TRBD1 (5 bases). The CDR3 consists of 15 residues. In germline, CDR1 is KGHSH, CDR2 LQKENI. V was shortened by 8 bases and J by 0 bases, with 16 bases between the two germline ends. CDR3 protein: CASTPGRDLNTEAFF. The CDR3 nucleotides read TGTGCCAGCACCCCGGGGAGGGACCTGAACACTGAAGCTTTCTTT.

The chain is built from TRBV27 and TRBJ1-6; TRBD1 aligns across 8 bases. The V gene end was trimmed by 6 bases and the J gene end by 8 bases; junction bases not matched to a gene: 9. The CDR3 loop spans 15 amino acids. Germline V CDR1 and CDR2: MNHEY, SMNVEV (reference sequence). The CDR3 DNA is TGTGCCAGCAGACCCGACAGGGGAGTTTATTCACCCCTCCACTTT. Translated, it gives CASRPDRGVYSPLHF.

The chain has TRBV19 and TRBJ1-2, with TRBD1 identical over 9 bases. Per the germline V gene, CDR1 is LNHDA and CDR2 is SQIVND (reference sequence). The CDR3 consists of 17 residues. V lost 5 bases to trimming and J lost 2 bases; unmatched junction nucleotides: 12. The CDR3 region is CASSSGTGNRVNYGYTF. The CDR3 DNA is TGTGCCAGTAGTTCCGGGACAGGGAACCGTGTGAACTATGGCTACACCTTC.

CDR3 DNA: TGTGCCAGCAGCTCTACCGGGACAGGGCTTAACTATGGCTACACCTTC. Protein sequence: CASSSTGTGLNYGYTF. The chain combines TRBV7-2 with TRBJ1-2, with TRBD1 identical over 9 bases. V was clipped by 4 bases and J by 1 base; unmatched bases: 7. In germline, CDR1 is SGHTA, CDR2 FQGNSA. The CDR3 is made up of 16 amino acids.

The genes are TRBV5-8 and TRBJ1-2; possibly TRBD1 for D (6 bases). Germline loops: CDR1 SGHTS, CDR2 YDEGEE. The CDR3 contains 14 residues. Trimming shortened V by 0 bases and J by 4 bases, and 10 bases separated the two germline ends. The CDR3 nucleotides are TGTGCCAGCAGCTTGGACCAGGGGAGCTATGGCTACACCTTC. Protein sequence: CASSLDQGSYGYTF.

J is TRBJ2-3 and V is TRBV11-3; 13 bases align to TRBD2. The V segment lost 5 bases and the J segment 0 bases; nucleotides outside the gene matches: 5. The CDR3 consists of 17 residues. Germline CDR1 is SGHNT and CDR2 is YENEEA. Here the CDR3 DNA reads TGTGCCAGCAGCGAGGGACTAGCGGGGCCTAGCACAGATACGCAGTATTTT. Its protein is CASSEGLAGPSTDTQYF.

The chain employs TRBV5-8 and TRBJ1-1, with a tentative D call TRBD1 (6 bases). V gave up 2 bases and J gave up 4 bases, with 15 bases separating them. Germline V gives CDR1 SGHTS, CDR2 YDEGEE. This CDR3 region has 15 residues. The CDR3 reads CASSFAGGVGTEAFF. The CDR3 nucleotides read TGTGCCAGCAGCTTTGCGGGGGGCGTCGGCACTGAAGCTTTCTTT.

The genes are TRBV19 and TRBJ1-5, with TRBD1 identical over 10 bases. From germline, CDR1 is LNHDA and CDR2 SQIVND (reference sequence). The CDR3 extends over 15 amino acids. V dropped 4 bases and J dropped 4; count of bases not matched to a gene: 4. The chain's CDR3 is CASSRTGGENQPQHF. CDR3 in DNA: TGTGCCAGTAGTAGGACAGGGGGGGAGAATCAGCCCCAGCATTTT.

In the case of this clone: Relative to the germline gene, one junction end is altered; a read error may explain this. The genes are TRBV12-5 and TRBJ2-1; 9 bases are shared with TRBD1. CDR1 LGHNT and CDR2 FRNRAP come from the germline V gene. CDR3 length: 15 residues. Here the CDR3 reads CASGLGTGSFNEQFF. DNA of the CDR3: TGTGCTAGTGGTCTAGGGACAGGGTCCTTCAATGAGCAGTTCTTC.

The chain is built from TRBV21-1 and TRBJ2-2; the D call in the table, TRBD2, was not verified against the DNA. TRBV21-1 is designated a pseudogene. CDR3 length: 15 residues. The CDR3 here is CASSSVGVVTGELFF. The CDR3 region has the DNA TGTGCCAGCAGCAGCGTCGGGGTGGTCACCGGGGAGCTGTTTTTT.

This clone was detected once. This CDR3 is CASRTEEVTEAFF. The CDR3 DNA follows: TGTGCCAGCAGGACGGAGGAGGTGACTGAAGCTTTCTTT. The gene calls are TRBV6-6 and TRBJ1-1, with no clear D. Looked up from germline, CDR1 is MNHNY and CDR2 is SVGAGI (reference sequence). V was clipped by 6 bases and J by 5 bases, with 13 bases between them. The CDR3 spans 13 residues.

A remark on this clone: The same CDR3 arises from other DNA sequences in this sample as well. V is TRBV18 and J is TRBJ1-2, with TRBD1 matching over 9 bases. The CDR3 totals 13 residues. Germline V gene lookup returns CDR1 KGHSH and CDR2 LQKENI. J lost 5 bases, V lost 3 bases, and 1 base had no gene match. The CDR3, as DNA: TGTGCCAGCTCACCGGACAGGGGTTATGGCTACACCTTC. Translating gives CASSPDRGYGYTF.

CDR3 residues: CASSPVRVENGYTF. The DNA of the CDR3 is TGTGCCAGCAGCCCCGTCAGGGTCGAGAATGGCTACACCTTC. The chain carries TRBV5-6 and TRBJ1-2; D is perhaps TRBD1 (5 bases). V was pared by 4 bases and J by 6 bases, with 16 bases between. Germline V gene data show CDR1 as SGHDT and CDR2 as YYEEEE. This CDR3 contains 14 residues.

With regard to this clone: This sample also contains other DNA sequences that code for the same CDR3. This chain joins TRBV6-6 and TRBJ2-7; TRBD2 is a possible D gene (6 bases). From germline, CDR1 is MNHNY and CDR2 SVGAGI (reference sequence). The ends were cut back, 5 bases at V and 2 bases at J, with 7 bases in the middle. This CDR3 spans 12 amino acids. The CDR3 is CASSPGAYEQYF. The CDR3 DNA follows: TGTGCCAGCAGTCCGGGGGCCTACGAGCAGTACTTC.

This chain joins TRBV19 and TRBJ1-5; tentatively, D is TRBD1 (6 bases). Trimming stripped 3 bases from V and 0 bases from J, with 9 bases between. CDR3 size: 15 residues. Germline CDR1 reads LNHDA; CDR2 reads SQIVND (reference sequence). CDR3 loop: CASSMGTHSNQPQHF. The CDR3, as DNA: TGTGCCAGTAGTATGGGGACACATAGCAATCAGCCCCAGCATTTT.

V is TRBV15 and J is TRBJ2-5; the match to TRBD2 covers 10 bases. Germline values: CDR1 LNHNV, CDR2 YYDKDF (reference sequence). V lost 0 bases and J lost 5; bases outside the gene matches: 6. This CDR3 comprises 16 residues. The CDR3 DNA reads TGTGCCACCAGCAGAGATAGGAGCGGGGGGGCCGAGACCCAGTACTTC. It codes for CATSRDRSGGAETQYF. Based on the CDR3 plus reference TRBV15 and TRBJ2-5, the full variable domain is DAMVIQNPRYQVTQFGKPVTLSCSQTLNHNVMYWYQQKSSQAPKLLFHYYDKDFNNEADTPDNFQSRRPNTSFCFLDIRSPGLGDTAMYLCATSRDRSGGAETQYFGPGTRLLVL.

The chain uses TRBV27 and TRBJ2-7; 7 nucleotides align to TRBD1. From germline, CDR1 is MNHEY and CDR2 SMNVEV (reference sequence). The CDR3 loop spans 15 amino acids. V was clipped by 10 bases and J by 3 bases; unmatched bases: 15. This CDR3 reads CATTRGTGAHYEQYF. The CDR3, as DNA: TGTGCCACCACTAGAGGAACAGGGGCCCACTACGAGCAGTACTTC.

The genes are TRBV3-1 (or the pseudogene TRBV3-2) and TRBJ1-2; tentative D call: TRBD1 (6 bases). Trimming shortened V by 4 bases and J by 3 bases, and 24 bases separated the two germline ends. CDR1 LGHDT and CDR2 YNNKEL come from the germline V gene (reference sequence). The length of the CDR3 is 18 residues. The CDR3 DNA follows: TGTGCCAGCAGCCCGGCCTTCACCCGGACAGCAAGCCACTATGGCTACACCTTC. Translated: CASSPAFTRTASHYGYTF.